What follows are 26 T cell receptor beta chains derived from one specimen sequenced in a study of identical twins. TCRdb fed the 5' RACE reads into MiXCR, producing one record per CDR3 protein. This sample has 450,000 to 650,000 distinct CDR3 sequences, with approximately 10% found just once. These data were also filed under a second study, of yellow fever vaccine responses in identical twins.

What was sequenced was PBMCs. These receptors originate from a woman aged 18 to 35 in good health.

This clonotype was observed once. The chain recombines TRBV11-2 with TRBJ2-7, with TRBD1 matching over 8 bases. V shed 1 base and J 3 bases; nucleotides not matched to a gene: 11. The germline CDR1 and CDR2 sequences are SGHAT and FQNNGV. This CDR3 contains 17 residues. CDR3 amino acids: CASSLGLDDRGLYEQYF. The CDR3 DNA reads TGTGCCAGCAGCTTAGGTTTAGATGACAGGGGCCTCTACGAGCAGTACTTC.

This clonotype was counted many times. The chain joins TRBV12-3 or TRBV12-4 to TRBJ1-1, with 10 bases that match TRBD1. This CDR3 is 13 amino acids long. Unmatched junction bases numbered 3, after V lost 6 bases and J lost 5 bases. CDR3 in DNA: TGTGCCAGCAGCCGGACAGGGGGTACTGAAGCTTTCTTT. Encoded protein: CASSRTGGTEAFF.

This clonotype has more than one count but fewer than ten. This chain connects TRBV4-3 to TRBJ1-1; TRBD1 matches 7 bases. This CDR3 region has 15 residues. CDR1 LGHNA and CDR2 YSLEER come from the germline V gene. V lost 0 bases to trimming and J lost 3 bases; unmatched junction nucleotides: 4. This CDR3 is CASSQDNQGDTEAFF. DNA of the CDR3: TGCGCCAGCAGCCAAGACAATCAGGGGGACACTGAAGCTTTCTTT.

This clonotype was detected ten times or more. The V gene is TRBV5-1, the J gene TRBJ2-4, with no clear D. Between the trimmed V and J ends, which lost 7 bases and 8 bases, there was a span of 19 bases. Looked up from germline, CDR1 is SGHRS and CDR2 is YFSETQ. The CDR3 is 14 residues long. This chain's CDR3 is CASGNEGPWDIQYF. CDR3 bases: TGCGCCAGCGGGAACGAAGGTCCCTGGGACATTCAGTACTTC.

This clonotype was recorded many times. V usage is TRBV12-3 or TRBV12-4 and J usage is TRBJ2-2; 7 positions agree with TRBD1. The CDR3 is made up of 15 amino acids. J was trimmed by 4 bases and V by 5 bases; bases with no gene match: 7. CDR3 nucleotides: TGTGCCAGCAGTCAAACCCACAGGGGCACCGGGGAGCTGTTTTTT. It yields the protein CASSQTHRGTGELFF.

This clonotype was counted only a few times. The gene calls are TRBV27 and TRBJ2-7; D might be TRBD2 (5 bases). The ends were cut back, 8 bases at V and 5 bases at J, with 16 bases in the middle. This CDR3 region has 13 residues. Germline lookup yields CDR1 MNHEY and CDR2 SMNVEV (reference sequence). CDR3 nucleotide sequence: TGTGCCAGCTCGCGGGCAGCGAGAAACGAGCAGTACTTC. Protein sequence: CASSRAARNEQYF.

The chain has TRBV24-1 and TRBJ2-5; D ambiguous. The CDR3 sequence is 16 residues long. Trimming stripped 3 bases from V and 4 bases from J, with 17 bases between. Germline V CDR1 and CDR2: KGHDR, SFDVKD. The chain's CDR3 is CATSDPFLGVGETQYF. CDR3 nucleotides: TGTGCCACCAGTGATCCGTTCTTAGGTGTAGGAGAGACCCAGTACTTC.

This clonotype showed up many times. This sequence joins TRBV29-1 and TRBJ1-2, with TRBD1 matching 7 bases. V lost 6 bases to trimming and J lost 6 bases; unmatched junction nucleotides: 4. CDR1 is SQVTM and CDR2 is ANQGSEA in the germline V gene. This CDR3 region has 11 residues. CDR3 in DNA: TGCAGCGTCATCGACAGGGATGGCTACACCTTC. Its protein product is CSVIDRDGYTF.

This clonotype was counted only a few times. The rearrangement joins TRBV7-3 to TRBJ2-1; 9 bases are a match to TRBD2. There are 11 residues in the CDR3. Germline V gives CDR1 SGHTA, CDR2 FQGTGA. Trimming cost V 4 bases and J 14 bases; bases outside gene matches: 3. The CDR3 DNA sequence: TGTGCCAGCAGCTACGGGACTAGCAAGTTCTTC. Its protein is CASSYGTSKFF.

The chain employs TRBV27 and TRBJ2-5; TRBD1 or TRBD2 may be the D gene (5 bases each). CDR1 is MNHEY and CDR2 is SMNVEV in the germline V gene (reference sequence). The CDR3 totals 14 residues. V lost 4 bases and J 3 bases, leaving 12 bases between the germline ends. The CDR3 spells CASSSTGPKETQYF. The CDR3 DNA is TGTGCCAGCAGTTCGACGGGACCAAAAGAGACCCAGTACTTC.

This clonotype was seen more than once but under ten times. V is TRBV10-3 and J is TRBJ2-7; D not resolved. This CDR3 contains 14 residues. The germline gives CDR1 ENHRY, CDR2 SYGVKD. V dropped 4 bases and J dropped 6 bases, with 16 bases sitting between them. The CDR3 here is CAISVSASYSEQYF. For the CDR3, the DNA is TGTGCCATCAGTGTGTCTGCGTCCTATTCCGAGCAGTACTTC.

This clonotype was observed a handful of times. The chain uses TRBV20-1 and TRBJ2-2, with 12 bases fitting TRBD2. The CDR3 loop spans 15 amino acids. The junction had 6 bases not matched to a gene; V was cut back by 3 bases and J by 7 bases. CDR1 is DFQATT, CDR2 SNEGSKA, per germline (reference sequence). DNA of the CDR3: TGCAGTGCTAGTGGGCTAGCGGGAGGGCACGGGGAGCTGTTTTTT. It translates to CSASGLAGGHGELFF.

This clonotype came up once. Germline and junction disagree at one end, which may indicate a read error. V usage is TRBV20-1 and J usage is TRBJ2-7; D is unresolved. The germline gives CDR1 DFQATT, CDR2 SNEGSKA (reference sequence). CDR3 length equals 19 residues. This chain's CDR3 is CCARDRLGPIMPGSYEQYF. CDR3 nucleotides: TGCTGTGCTAGAGATCGGTTAGGGCCCATTATGCCTGGCTCCTACGAGCAGTACTTC.

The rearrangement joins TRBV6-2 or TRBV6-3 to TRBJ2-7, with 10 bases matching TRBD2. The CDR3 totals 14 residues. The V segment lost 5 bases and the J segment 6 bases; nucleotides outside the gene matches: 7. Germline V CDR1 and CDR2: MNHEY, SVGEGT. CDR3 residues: CASSIAGGSVEQYF. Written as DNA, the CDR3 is TGTGCCAGCAGTATAGCGGGAGGCTCGGTCGAGCAGTACTTC.

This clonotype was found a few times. Written as DNA, the CDR3 is TGTGCCAGCTATCAGCGGGTAACTGAAGCTTTCTTT. It yields the protein CASYQRVTEAFF. The V gene is TRBV6-6, the J gene TRBJ1-1; D is uncertain. Germline V gene lookup returns CDR1 MNHNY and CDR2 SVGAGI (reference sequence). CDR3 length: 12 residues. V gave up 8 bases and J gave up 5 bases, with 12 bases separating them.

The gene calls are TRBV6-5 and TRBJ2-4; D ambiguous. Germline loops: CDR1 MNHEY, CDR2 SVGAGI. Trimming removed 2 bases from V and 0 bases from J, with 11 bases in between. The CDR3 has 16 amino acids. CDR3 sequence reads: CASSYVTKGAKNIQYF. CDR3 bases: TGTGCCAGCAGTTACGTAACGAAGGGAGCCAAAAACATTCAGTACTTC.

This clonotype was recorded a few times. CDR3 nucleotide sequence: TGTGCCAGCAGTTACTTGTCTAGCGGGGACCAAGAGACCCAGTACTTC. Translation: CASSYLSSGDQETQYF. J is TRBJ2-5 and V is TRBV6-5; 9 nucleotides match TRBD2. CDR1 is MNHEY, CDR2 SVGAGI, per germline. The V segment lost 1 base and the J segment 0 bases; nucleotides outside the gene matches: 3. The CDR3 sequence is 16 residues long.

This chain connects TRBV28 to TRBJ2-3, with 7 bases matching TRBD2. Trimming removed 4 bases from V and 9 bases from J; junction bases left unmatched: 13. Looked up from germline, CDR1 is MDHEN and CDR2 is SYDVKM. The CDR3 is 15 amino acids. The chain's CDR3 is CASSSPPAGFGTQYF. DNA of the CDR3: TGTGCCAGCAGTTCCCCTCCAGCGGGGTTCGGCACGCAGTATTTT. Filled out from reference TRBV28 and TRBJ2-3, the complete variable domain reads DVKVTQSSRYLVKRTGEKVFLECVQDMDHENMFWYRQDPGLGLRLIYFSYDVKMKEKGDIPEGYSVSREKKERFSLILESASTNQTSMYLCASSSPPAGFGTQYFGPGTRLTVL.

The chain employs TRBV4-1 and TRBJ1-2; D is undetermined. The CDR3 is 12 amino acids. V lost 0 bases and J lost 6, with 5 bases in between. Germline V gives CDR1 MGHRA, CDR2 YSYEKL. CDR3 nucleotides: TGCGCCAGCAGCCAAGAATCCGATGGCTACACCTTC. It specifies CASSQESDGYTF.

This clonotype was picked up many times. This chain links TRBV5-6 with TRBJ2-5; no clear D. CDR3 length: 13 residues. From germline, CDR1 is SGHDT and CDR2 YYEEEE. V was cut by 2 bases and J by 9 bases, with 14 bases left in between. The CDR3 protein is CASSFDTLYSQYF. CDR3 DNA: TGTGCCAGCAGCTTTGACACCCTTTATTCCCAGTACTTC.

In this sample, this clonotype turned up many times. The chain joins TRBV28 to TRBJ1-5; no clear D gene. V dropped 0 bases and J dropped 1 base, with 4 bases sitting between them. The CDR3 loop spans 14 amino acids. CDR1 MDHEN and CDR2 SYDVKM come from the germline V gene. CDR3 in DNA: TGTGCCAGCAGTTTATGGGGCAGCAATCAGCCCCAGCATTTT. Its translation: CASSLWGSNQPQHF.

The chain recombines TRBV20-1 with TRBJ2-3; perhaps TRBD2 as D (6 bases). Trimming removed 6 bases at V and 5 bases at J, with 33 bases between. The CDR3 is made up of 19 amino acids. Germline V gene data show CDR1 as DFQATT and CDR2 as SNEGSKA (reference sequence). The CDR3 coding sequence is TGCAGTGCGAACAATTGGGAAATCCGGGCCCTAGTGGGAGGAGATACGCAGTATTTT. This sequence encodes CSANNWEIRALVGGDTQYF.

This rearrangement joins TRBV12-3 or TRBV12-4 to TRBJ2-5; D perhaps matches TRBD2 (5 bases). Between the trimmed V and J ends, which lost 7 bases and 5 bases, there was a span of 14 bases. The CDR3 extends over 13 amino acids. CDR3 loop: CASTKGLRETQYF. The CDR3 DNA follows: TGTGCCAGCACCAAAGGACTTCGGGAGACCCAGTACTTC.

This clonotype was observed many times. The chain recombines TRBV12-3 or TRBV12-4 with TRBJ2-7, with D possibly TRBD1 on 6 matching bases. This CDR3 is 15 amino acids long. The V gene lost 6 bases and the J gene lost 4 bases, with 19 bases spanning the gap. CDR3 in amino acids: CASRMSGQGIYEQYF. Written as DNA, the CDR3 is TGTGCCAGCAGAATGAGTGGGCAGGGGATATACGAGCAGTACTTC.

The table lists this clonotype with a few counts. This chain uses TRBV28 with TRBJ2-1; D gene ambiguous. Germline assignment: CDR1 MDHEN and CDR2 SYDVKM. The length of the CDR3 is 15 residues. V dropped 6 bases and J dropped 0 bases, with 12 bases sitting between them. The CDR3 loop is CASRTGPPSYNEQFF. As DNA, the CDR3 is TGTGCCAGCAGAACTGGACCGCCCTCCTACAATGAGCAGTTCTTC.

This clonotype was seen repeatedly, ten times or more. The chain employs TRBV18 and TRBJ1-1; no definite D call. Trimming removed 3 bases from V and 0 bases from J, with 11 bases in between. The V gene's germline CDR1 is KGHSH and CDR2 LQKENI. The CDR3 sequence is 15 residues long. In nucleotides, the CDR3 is TGTGCCAGCTCACCCCTTGGACGGATGAACACTGAAGCTTTCTTT. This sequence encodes CASSPLGRMNTEAFF.